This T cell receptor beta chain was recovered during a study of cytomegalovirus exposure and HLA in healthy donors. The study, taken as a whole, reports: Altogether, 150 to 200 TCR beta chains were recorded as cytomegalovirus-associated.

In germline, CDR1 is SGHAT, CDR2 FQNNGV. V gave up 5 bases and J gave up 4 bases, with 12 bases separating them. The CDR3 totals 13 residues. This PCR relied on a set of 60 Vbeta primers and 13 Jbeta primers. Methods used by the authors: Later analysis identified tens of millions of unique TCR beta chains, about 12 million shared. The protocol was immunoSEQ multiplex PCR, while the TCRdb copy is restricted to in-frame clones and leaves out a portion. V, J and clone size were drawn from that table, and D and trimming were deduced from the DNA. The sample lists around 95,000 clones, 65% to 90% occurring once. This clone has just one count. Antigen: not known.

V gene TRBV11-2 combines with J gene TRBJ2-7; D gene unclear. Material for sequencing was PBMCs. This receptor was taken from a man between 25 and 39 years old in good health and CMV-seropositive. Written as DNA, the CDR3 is TGTGCCAGCAGCCAACCCCCCAGTTACGAGCAGTACTTC. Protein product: CASSQPPSYEQYF. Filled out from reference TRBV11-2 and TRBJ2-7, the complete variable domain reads EAGVAQSPRYKIIEKRQSVAFWCNPISGHATLYWYQQILGQGPKLLIQFQNNGVVDDSQLPKDRFSAERLKGVDSTLKIQPAKLEDSAVYLCASSQPPSYEQYFGPGTRLTVT.